These T cell receptor beta chains were read from a single sample in a study of shared clonotypes between healthy human individuals. The assay was immunoSEQ multiplex PCR, and TCRdb's table has in-frame clones only and misses some. The sample shows 2 million to 2.5 million clones, 90% to 96% of them seen only once. Sequencing was done on a sample of naive CD4+ T cells sorted from blood. The source is a man younger than 30 in good health. CDR3s include the opening cysteine and the closing phenylalanine or tryptophan. D genes are given only for firm matches. The size entry is marked missing in some rows and otherwise reads once, few, many or a size class.

J gene: TRBJ1-2
D gene: TRBD1
V gene: TRBV5-4
clone size: .
CDR3 DNA: TGTGCCAGCAGTTGGCAGGGGGCCGGGGGCTACACCTTC
CDR3 protein: CASSWQGAGGYTF

J gene: TRBJ2-1
D gene: TRBD2
V gene: TRBV11-2
clone size: .
CDR3 DNA: TGTGCCAGCAGCTCCCCCAGACTCAGACTAGCGGGGGGTGAGCAGTTCTTC
CDR3 protein: CASSSPRLRLAGGEQFF

J gene: TRBJ2-4
D gene: .
V gene: TRBV6-5
clone size: .
CDR3 DNA: TGTGCCAGCAGCCCCGGCGGGGGCGCCAAAAACATTCAGTACTTC
CDR3 protein: CASSPGGGAKNIQYF

J gene: TRBJ1-3
D gene: .
V gene: TRBV10-2
clone size: .
CDR3 DNA: TGCGCCAGCAGTGGAATCGGGTTGGGAGGAAACACCATATATTTT
CDR3 protein: CASSGIGLGGNTIYF

J gene: TRBJ1-1
D gene: .
V gene: TRBV6-7
clone size: .
CDR3 DNA: TGTGCCAGCAGTTACCCGAGGGTAGCTGAAGCTTTCTTT
CDR3 protein: CASSYPRVAEAFF

J gene: TRBJ2-5
D gene: .
V gene: TRBV7-2
clone size: .
CDR3 DNA: TGTGCCAGCAGCTCTCAGGGTGGGGTTTTGTTGGGAGAGACCCAGTACTTC
CDR3 protein: CASSSQGGVLLGETQYF

J gene: TRBJ2-1
D gene: TRBD1
V gene: TRBV5-8
clone size: few
CDR3 DNA: TGTGCCAGCAGCTTGAACCCTGGACAGGGGGCCTATGAGCAGTTCTTC
CDR3 protein: CASSLNPGQGAYEQFF

J gene: TRBJ2-7
D gene: TRBD2
V gene: TRBV7-2
clone size: few
CDR3 DNA: TGTGCCAGCAGCTTGCAGCGGGAGCACGAGCAGTACTTC
CDR3 protein: CASSLQREHEQYF

J gene: TRBJ1-2
D gene: .
V gene: TRBV27
clone size: .
CDR3 DNA: TGTGCCAGCAGTTTGGTCGCTGGCTCCCAGGGATCGGGCTACACCTTC
CDR3 protein: CASSLVAGSQGSGYTF

J gene: TRBJ2-5
D gene: .
V gene: TRBV11-2
clone size: few
CDR3 DNA: TGTGCCAGCAGCTTGTATTCGGGACGTCAGGAAGAGACCCAGTACTTC
CDR3 protein: CASSLYSGRQEETQYF

J gene: TRBJ2-7
D gene: TRBD1
V gene: TRBV7-2
clone size: .
CDR3 DNA: TGTGCCAGCAGCTCTGGACAGGGGGCCTACGAGCAGTACTTC
CDR3 protein: CASSSGQGAYEQYF

J gene: TRBJ2-5
D gene: .
V gene: TRBV5-1
clone size: .
CDR3 DNA: TGCGCCAGCAGCTTGCTTGGCGGGGGCCGCCAAGAGACCCAGTACTTC
CDR3 protein: CASSLLGGGRQETQYF

J gene: TRBJ2-5
D gene: TRBD2
V gene: TRBV5-4
clone size: once
CDR3 DNA: TGTGCCAGCAGACCTCCGGGACTACAAGAGACCCAGTACTTC
CDR3 protein: CASRPPGLQETQYF

J gene: TRBJ2-5
D gene: .
V gene: TRBV28
clone size: once
CDR3 DNA: TGTGCCAGCAGTTTATATGGAGAGACCCAGTACTTC
CDR3 protein: CASSLYGETQYF

J gene: TRBJ2-7
D gene: .
V gene: TRBV7-6
clone size: .
CDR3 DNA: TGTGCCAGCAGCTTCTCTAGCGACTCCTACGAGCAGTACTTC
CDR3 protein: CASSFSSDSYEQYF